This record looks at one T cell receptor (beta chain) sequence and its context. Antigen unknown. These data belong to a study of beta chain features in type 1 diabetes. The CDR3 is 17 amino acids. V lost 5 bases and J lost 2, with 20 bases in between. Germline loops: CDR1 MGHRA, CDR2 YSYEKL. Expressed TCRB transcripts got sequenced, as all isolated RNA was reverse transcribed. The protocol was immunoSEQ multiplex PCR, while the TCRdb copy is restricted to in-frame clones and leaves out a portion. This table holds 140,000 or so clones, about 12% found once. CD45RO/CCR7/CD25/CD127/CD95/CD27 separated CD4+ naive, central memory, regulatory and stem cell-like memory cells by sorting. Purity (above 95%) was reached by all sorted populations. Study-level findings and limits: Naive, central memory and regulatory TCRB repertoires appeared more similar among patients than healthy donors. A cDNA-based sequencing approach could over-represent cells with high TCR expression. There was a moderate but significant shortening of TCRB CDR3s in all four CD4+ subsets of Type 1 diabetes patients.

The chain links TRBV4-1 to TRBJ2-3, with D possibly called TRBD1 or TRBD2 (5 bases each). The sample comprised central memory CD4+ T cells from blood. The receptor was derived from a young man with type 1 diabetes. The DNA for the CDR3 is TGCGCCAGCAGCGACTCACCGGGACGGCCGACCACAGATACGCAGTATTTT. This sequence encodes CASSDSPGRPTTDTQYF.